The next 3 T cell receptor beta chains were all read from a single sample in a study of cytomegalovirus exposure and HLA in healthy donors. Use of 60 Vbeta and 13 Jbeta primers characterized the PCR. Sequencing was performed with immunoSEQ multiplex PCR; in TCRdb, only in-frame clones are kept and a portion is missing. This table has more than 95,000 clones, approximately 74% appearing once. Sequencing was carried out using PBMCs. These receptors all stem from a female donor in good health and CMV-seropositive.

This chain connects TRBV7-2 to TRBJ2-7, with TRBD2 as a possible D gene (7 bases). CDR1 SGHTA and CDR2 FQGNSA come from the germline V gene. V shed 5 bases and J shed 3 bases, with 14 bases lying between them. CDR3 size: 14 residues. CDR3 sequence: CASSPGGLVYEQYF. As DNA, the CDR3 is TGTGCCAGCAGCCCCGGGGGGCTAGTCTACGAGCAGTACTTC.

The chain couples TRBV5-1 to TRBJ2-5; possibly TRBD1 for D (6 bases). Germline values: CDR1 SGHRS, CDR2 YFSETQ. The CDR3 totals 13 residues. Deletions cut 7 bases from V and 5 bases from J, with 15 bases between. The CDR3 sequence is CASSTGPGETQYF. Written as DNA, the CDR3 is TGCGCCAGCTCAACAGGGCCAGGCGAGACCCAGTACTTC. The full variable domain, in which reference TRBV5-1 and TRBJ2-5 provide the parts outside the CDR3, is KAGVTQTPRYLIKTRGQQVTLSCSPISGHRSVSWYQQTPGQGLQFLFEYFSETQRNKGNFPGRFSGRQFSNSRSEMNVSTLELGDSALYLCASSTGPGETQYFGPGTRLLVL.

The chain has TRBV2 and TRBJ2-3; 8 bases agree with TRBD2. Per the germline V gene, CDR1 is SNHLY and CDR2 is FYNNEI. This CDR3 region has 15 residues. The junction had 13 bases not matched to a gene; V was cut back by 7 bases and J by 7 bases. The CDR3 protein is CASMAGLVYGNTQYF. CDR3 DNA sequence: TGTGCCAGCATGGCGGGACTAGTATACGGGAATACGCAGTATTTT.